The 23 T cell receptor beta chains below all came from one sample that was sequenced in a study of control samples from healthy donors and cancer patients (dated by TCRdb to about 2020). The library was generated by the immunoSEQ multiplex PCR assay. Sourced from immuneACCESS, this table was stored by TCRdb with only in-frame sequences that have V and J called. A share of the clones is absent; for the studies checked, an unresolved V gene accounts for under half, and the remainder has no known explanation. For this sample the table gives 65,000 to 90,000 clones, of which less than 95% were detected only once. The top ten clones comprise approximately 2.8% of the sample. Sample: blood. These receptors all come from a woman in her twenties or thirties in good health.

The genes are TRBV6-1 and TRBJ1-1; D is undetermined. Trimming stripped 0 bases from V and 1 base from J, with 6 bases between. CDR3 size: 14 residues. Germline CDR1 and CDR2: MNHNS and SASEGT. The chain's CDR3 is CASSEALGNTEAFF. The CDR3 nucleotides are TGTGCCAGCAGTGAAGCGCTGGGGAACACTGAAGCTTTCTTT.

This chain links TRBV11-1 with TRBJ1-6, with D perhaps TRBD1 (5 bases). V lost 3 bases, J lost 7 bases, and 7 bases lay in between. Per the germline V gene, CDR1 is SGHAT and CDR2 is FQDESV (reference sequence). CDR3 length: 13 amino acids. This CDR3 reads CASSFRQNSPLHF. Written as DNA, the CDR3 is TGTGCCAGCAGCTTCCGACAGAATTCACCCCTCCACTTT.

This chain links TRBV6-2 or TRBV6-3 with TRBJ2-3; 9 nucleotides match TRBD2. The germline V gene encodes CDR1 MNHEY and CDR2 SVGEGT. The CDR3 runs 17 residues. Losses at the gene ends were 2 bases for V and 2 bases for J; bases not matched to a gene: 8. CDR3 coding DNA: TGTGCCAGCAGTTACCCCGTAGCGGGGGCGATCACAGATACGCAGTATTTT. Translation: CASSYPVAGAITDTQYF.

The J gene is TRBJ2-7, the V gene TRBV5-1; TRBD2 matches at 14 bases. The V and J ends lost 0 bases and 4 bases, in that order; junction bases with no gene match: 6. Germline-derived CDR1 and CDR2 are SGHRS and YFSETQ. The CDR3 covers 17 residues. CDR3 residues: CASSLETSGGAHYEQYF. The CDR3 DNA is TGCGCCAGCAGCTTGGAGACTAGCGGGGGGGCCCATTACGAGCAGTACTTC. The whole variable domain, remainder taken from reference TRBV5-1 and TRBJ2-7, is KAGVTQTPRYLIKTRGQQVTLSCSPISGHRSVSWYQQTPGQGLQFLFEYFSETQRNKGNFPGRFSGRQFSNSRSEMNVSTLELGDSALYLCASSLETSGGAHYEQYFGPGTRLTVT.

The rearrangement links TRBV6-5 to TRBJ1-5; D not certain. Germline V lookup: CDR1 MNHEY, CDR2 SVGAGI. The V end was cut by 2 bases, the J end by 0 bases, with 5 bases between. The length of the CDR3 is 14 residues. The CDR3 region has the DNA TGTGCCAGCAGTTACATCCATAGCAATCAGCCCCAGCATTTT. The encoded protein is CASSYIHSNQPQHF.

The V gene is TRBV11-3, the J gene TRBJ1-1; D is unresolved. There are 13 residues in the CDR3. Between the trimmed V and J ends, which lost 3 bases and 0 bases, there was a span of 5 bases. CDR1 and CDR2 (germline): SGHNT, YENEEA. CDR3 in DNA: TGTGCCAGCAGCTTTACAGTGAACACTGAAGCTTTCTTT. It is translated as CASSFTVNTEAFF.

The CDR3: CASREAGGRITFF. In DNA, the CDR3 is TGTGCCAGCAGGGAAGCGGGGGGGCGCATTACGTTCTTC. The chain recombines TRBV27 with TRBJ2-1; TRBD2 matches at 10 bases. CDR1 and CDR2 from the germline V gene are MNHEY and SMNVEV (reference sequence). V shed 6 bases and J 15 bases; nucleotides not matched to a gene: 11. CDR3 length: 13 amino acids.

The chain carries TRBV19 and TRBJ1-5, with 7 bases identical to TRBD1. The junction had 18 bases not matched to a gene; V was cut back by 10 bases and J by 9 bases. Germline lookup yields CDR1 LNHDA and CDR2 SQIVND (reference sequence). The CDR3 has 15 residues. The CDR3 reads CATQETTGVLVPQHF. CDR3 sequence (DNA): TGTGCCACCCAAGAGACCACAGGGGTGTTGGTGCCCCAGCATTTT.

The V gene is TRBV6-6, the J gene TRBJ2-1; no firm D call. The V end was cut by 5 bases, the J end by 8 bases, with 13 bases between. The CDR3 covers 13 residues. CDR1 and CDR2 from the germline V gene are MNHNY and SVGAGI (reference sequence). CDR3 protein: CASSLRAGHEQFF. Here the CDR3 DNA reads TGTGCCAGCAGTCTCCGCGCCGGGCATGAGCAGTTCTTC.

This chain links TRBV19 with TRBJ1-1, with D maybe TRBD1 (5 bases). Looked up from germline, CDR1 is LNHDA and CDR2 is SQIVND (reference sequence). The CDR3 contains 13 residues. V lost 5 bases, J lost 8 bases, and 15 bases lay in between. CDR3 bases: TGTGCCAGTAGTCCTTGGCAGGGCGGAGAAGCTTTCTTT. It is translated as CASSPWQGGEAFF.

V and J are TRBV30 and TRBJ1-3, with D uncertain. The V and J ends lost 4 bases and 0 bases respectively, with 10 bases between them. CDR1 is GTSNPN, CDR2 SVGIG, per germline (reference sequence). CDR3 size: 14 residues. The CDR3 region is CAWTRGSSGNTIYF. In nucleotides, the CDR3 is TGTGCCTGGACTCGAGGGAGCTCTGGAAACACCATATATTTT.

V and J are TRBV12-3 or TRBV12-4 and TRBJ2-3, with D uncertain. This CDR3 comprises 11 residues. Trimming shortened V by 7 bases and J by 6 bases, and 8 bases separated the two germline ends. The DNA of the CDR3 is TGTGCCAGCATCCTGAGGGATACGCAGTATTTT. This gives the protein CASILRDTQYF.

The chain carries TRBV5-1 and TRBJ1-6, with a tentative D call TRBD1 (5 bases). Trimming shortened V by 0 bases and J by 10 bases, and 14 bases separated the two germline ends. The CDR3 has 15 amino acids. Per germline, CDR1 SGHRS and CDR2 YFSETQ. The CDR3 reads CASSLGVGDASPLHF. CDR3 DNA: TGCGCCAGCAGCTTGGGAGTAGGGGATGCATCACCCCTCCACTTT.

The gene calls are TRBV18 and TRBJ1-2; D uncertain. V was clipped by 2 bases and J by 3 bases, with 13 bases between them. The CDR3 runs 15 residues. Germline assignment: CDR1 KGHSH and CDR2 LQKENI. This CDR3 is CASSPNKRPDYGYTF. Written as DNA, the CDR3 is TGTGCCAGCTCACCAAACAAGCGTCCCGACTATGGCTACACCTTC.

The gene calls are TRBV30 and TRBJ1-2; D might be TRBD1 (6 bases). The V end was cut by 6 bases, the J end by 4 bases, with 12 bases between. Germline V CDR1 and CDR2: GTSNPN, SVGIG (reference sequence). The length of the CDR3 is 12 residues. CDR3 loop: CACFGGPYGYTF. The CDR3 nucleotides are TGTGCCTGCTTTGGGGGCCCCTATGGCTACACCTTC.

This clone has a single count. This chain links TRBV5-5 with TRBJ1-2; unclear D gene. The CDR3 loop spans 13 amino acids. V lost 6 bases to trimming and J lost 0 bases, with 9 bases between them. Germline CDR1 is SGHKS and CDR2 is YYEKEE (reference sequence). CDR3 sequence: CASTTLPNYGYTF. CDR3 DNA: TGTGCCAGCACCACACTACCTAACTATGGCTACACCTTC.

The chain couples TRBV2 to TRBJ1-2; D is ambiguous. Trimming took off 7 bases at V and 4 bases at J, with 13 bases between the two ends. This CDR3 spans 13 amino acids. Looked up from germline, CDR1 is SNHLY and CDR2 is FYNNEI. The CDR3 spells CASTGRRAYGYTF. The DNA for the CDR3 is TGTGCCAGCACAGGCCGCCGAGCCTATGGCTACACCTTC. Supplemented by reference TRBV2 and TRBJ1-2, the full variable domain reads EPEVTQTPSHQVTQMGQEVILRCVPISNHLYFYWYRQILGQKVEFLVSFYNNEISEKSEIFDDQFSVERPDGSNFTLKIRSTKLEDSAMYFCASTGRRAYGYTFGSGTRLTVV.

The V call is TRBV6-5, the J call TRBJ1-1; D unclear. Germline V gives CDR1 MNHEY, CDR2 SVGAGI. Trimming took 7 bases from V and 0 from J, leaving 15 bases between them. This CDR3 contains 15 residues. The DNA for the CDR3 is TGTGCCAGCATTGTAGGGTGGGGTATGAACACTGAAGCTTTCTTT. This sequence encodes CASIVGWGMNTEAFF.

This rearrangement joins TRBV9 to TRBJ1-1; TRBD1 matches 7 bases. V lost 3 bases, J lost 4 bases, and 15 bases stayed unmatched. CDR3 length: 17 residues. Germline assignment: CDR1 SGDLS and CDR2 YYNGEE. DNA for the CDR3: TGTGCCAGCAGCGGTGGGTACAGGGGAGGGGGTATCACTGAAGCTTTCTTT. Encoded protein: CASSGGYRGGGITEAFF.

The genes are TRBV7-9 and TRBJ2-4; 7 bases are shared with TRBD1. The V and J ends lost 5 bases and 3 bases, in that order; junction bases with no gene match: 4. Germline CDR1 reads SEHNR; CDR2 reads FQNEAQ (reference sequence). This CDR3 is built from 14 residues. CDR3 sequence (DNA): TGTGCCAGCAGCAGACGGGACAGCAAAAACATTCAGTACTTC. Translating it yields CASSRRDSKNIQYF. Drawing the rest from reference TRBV7-9 and TRBJ2-4, the complete variable domain is DTGVSQNPRHKITKRGQNVTFRCDPISEHNRLYWYRQTLGQGPEFLTYFQNEAQLEKSRLLSDRFSAERPKGSFSTLEIQRTEQGDSAMYLCASSRRDSKNIQYFGAGTRLSVL.

This clone was observed a single time. The chain is built from TRBV28 and TRBJ1-5; D gene uncertain. Trimming stripped 6 bases from V and 2 bases from J, with 11 bases between. Germline loops: CDR1 MDHEN, CDR2 SYDVKM. The CDR3 is 14 residues long. CDR3 bases: TGTGCCAGCAGGGAGGGCGGGGGCAATCAGCCCCAGCATTTT. It translates to CASREGGGNQPQHF.

V gene TRBV30 combines with J gene TRBJ2-1, with D unresolved. The CDR3 has 13 residues. V was trimmed by 8 bases and J by 0 bases, leaving 11 bases between them. CDR1 and CDR2 from the germline V gene are GTSNPN and SVGIG (reference sequence). CDR3 nucleotide sequence: TGTGCCACCTCAGCGAGCTCCTACAATGAGCAGTTCTTC. Amino acid sequence: CATSASSYNEQFF.

V is TRBV7-8 and J is TRBJ1-1, with 7 bases fitting TRBD1. CDR3 length: 13 amino acids. CDR1 and CDR2 from the germline V gene are SGHVS and FQNEAQ. V shed 4 bases and J 9 bases; nucleotides not matched to a gene: 8. CDR3 sequence: CASSWTGDRQAFF. CDR3 in DNA: TGTGCCAGCAGCTGGACGGGGGACAGACAAGCTTTCTTT.